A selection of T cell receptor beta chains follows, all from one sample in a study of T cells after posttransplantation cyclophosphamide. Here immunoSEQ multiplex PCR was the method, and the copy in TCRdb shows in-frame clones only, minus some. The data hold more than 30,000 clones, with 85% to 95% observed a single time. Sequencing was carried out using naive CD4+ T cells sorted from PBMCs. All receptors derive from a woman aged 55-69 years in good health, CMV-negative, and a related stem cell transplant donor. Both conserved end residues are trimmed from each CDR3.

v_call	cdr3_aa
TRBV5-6	ASSVAGTLDTQY
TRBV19	ASSIAGGIGEQY
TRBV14	ASSRLGGALHEQY
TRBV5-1	ASSLGLGGETQY
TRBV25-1	ASSGGYNQPQH
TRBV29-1	SGGQGGPDTQY
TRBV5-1	ASSMDRVREQY
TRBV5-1	ASSAGTGDGNTIY
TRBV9	ASSAQGQWWGYT
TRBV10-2	ASGTSGRTDTQY
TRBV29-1	SVEPSGNTEAF
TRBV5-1	ASSSGQERSPLH
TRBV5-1	ASSISGTFNTEAF
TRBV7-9	ASSETGTDTQY
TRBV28	ASSLTRLGEY
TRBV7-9	ASSGGLAGSGEQY
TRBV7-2	ASTPKGGRPETQY
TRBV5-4	ASSLASRGTDTQY
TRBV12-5	ASGLGLAGSTDTQY
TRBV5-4	ASSLRQGAAYEQY
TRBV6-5	ASSYSGTGGYEQY
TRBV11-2	ASSLDPSTYEQY
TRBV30	AWSVHGGKDYGYT
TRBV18	ASSPGLAVYEQY
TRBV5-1	ASSASVGGYTEAF
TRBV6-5	ASHRESYNEQF
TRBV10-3	AISEGQGGVETQY
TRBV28	ASRQGGHEQY
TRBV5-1	ASSPQGYGYT
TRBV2	ASGSAGATNEKLF
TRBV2	ASTKGLGFEQF
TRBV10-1	ASSSGTGLAGELF
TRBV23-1	VTRWSSYEQY
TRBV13	ASSLKSGETQY
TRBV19	ASSINTNGYT
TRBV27	ASSFRTSVLGRLYEQY
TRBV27	ASSTRLAGGYEQY
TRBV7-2	ASSLWGDTGELF
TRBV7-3	ASSPGTSGNTDTQY
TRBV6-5	ATMGAGSSYEQY